These 30 T cell receptor beta chains were sequenced from one sample in a study of post-analysis software for immune sequencing data. General study results and limits: Higher frequency in patients than in controls was seen for several TRBV segments, with TRBV5-6, TRBV5-1 and TRBV20-1 among them.

Unique molecular identifiers were carried by the TCR beta cDNA libraries. TCRdb passed the PCR reads through MiXCR, listing each CDR3 protein once. The data hold approximately 630,000 distinct CDR3 sequences, with 55% to 60% observed a single time. Their antigens are not known. The sample comprised blood. The receptors were gathered from a girl aged 2 to 9 with multiple sclerosis.

This chain links TRBV20-1 with TRBJ2-3; the match to TRBD2 covers 13 bases. After removal of 7 bases from V and 4 bases from J, the junction contained 5 bases not matched to a gene. Looked up from germline, CDR1 is DFQATT and CDR2 is SNEGSKA (reference sequence). The CDR3 runs to 14 residues. CDR3 DNA: TGCAGTGTCACTAGCGGGGGGGCCCCAGATACGCAGTATTTT. Encoded protein: CSVTSGGAPDTQYF.

There are a few counts of this clonotype. The chain recombines TRBV11-2 with TRBJ2-5; 8 bases agree with TRBD2. J was trimmed by 2 bases and V by 5 bases; bases with no gene match: 4. The CDR3 sequence is 14 residues long. Germline assignment: CDR1 SGHAT and CDR2 FQNNGV. The CDR3 reads CASSLRLAQETQYF. In DNA form, the CDR3 reads TGTGCCAGCAGCCTACGACTAGCGCAAGAGACCCAGTACTTC.

The V gene is TRBV29-1, the J gene TRBJ2-7; 9 bases align to TRBD1. In germline, CDR1 is SQVTM, CDR2 ANQGSEA. V lost 6 bases to trimming and J lost 3 bases; unmatched junction nucleotides: 12. This CDR3 has 15 residues. The CDR3 sequence: CSVLTPGQGHYEQYF. As DNA, the CDR3 is TGCAGCGTACTGACACCGGGACAGGGACACTACGAGCAGTACTTC.

The chain recombines TRBV12-3 or TRBV12-4 with TRBJ1-2, with unresolved D. The CDR3 contains 14 residues. The ends were cut back, 2 bases at V and 5 bases at J, with 12 bases in the middle. As DNA, the CDR3 is TGTGCCAGCAGTTTAACTATGGGCCGTTATGGCTACACCTTC. It translates to CASSLTMGRYGYTF.

In its sample, this clonotype was seen a few times. The V gene is TRBV29-1, the J gene TRBJ1-1; 7 bases fit TRBD1. V shed 3 bases, J shed 7 bases, and the junction held 8 bases outside the gene matches. The CDR3 is 13 residues long. Germline V CDR1 and CDR2: SQVTM, ANQGSEA. CDR3 in amino acids: CSVDGPTGFEAFF. CDR3 coding DNA: TGCAGCGTTGACGGGCCGACAGGGTTTGAAGCTTTCTTT.

This clonotype was seen a single time. V usage is TRBV2 and J usage is TRBJ1-1, with a weak D call TRBD1 (6 bases). The CDR3 length is 13 residues. Per germline, CDR1 SNHLY and CDR2 FYNNEI. Trimming left V 7 bases short and J 1 base short, with 10 bases between. CDR3 DNA: TGTGCCAGCACGGGGGCGCGGAACACTGAAGCTTTCTTT. It encodes CASTGARNTEAFF.

This chain uses TRBV14 with TRBJ2-7; no definite D call. The germline V gene has CDR1 SGHDN and CDR2 FVKESK. The CDR3 runs to 14 residues. V was trimmed by 4 bases and J by 2 bases, leaving 12 bases between them. CDR3 in amino acids: CASSPRGRPYEQYF. The CDR3 coding sequence is TGTGCCAGCAGCCCTCGCGGCAGGCCCTACGAGCAGTACTTC.

This chain uses TRBV20-1 with TRBJ2-1, with TRBD2 identical over 10 bases. Germline V gives CDR1 DFQATT, CDR2 SNEGSKA (reference sequence). Trimming cost V 6 bases and J 5 bases; bases outside gene matches: 4. The CDR3 is 13 residues long. Written as DNA, the CDR3 is TGCAGTGCCCAAACTAGCGGGAACAATGAGCAGTTCTTC. It encodes CSAQTSGNNEQFF.

This chain uses TRBV10-3 with TRBJ2-1, with D possibly matching TRBD2 (5 bases). The length of the CDR3 is 13 residues. Germline CDR1 reads ENHRY; CDR2 reads SYGVKD. Trimming cost V 10 bases and J 8 bases, with 18 bases left between them. The CDR3 loop reads CATARGFDDEQFF. In DNA form, the CDR3 reads TGTGCCACCGCCCGAGGGTTTGACGATGAGCAGTTCTTC.

Here the CDR3 reads CSGAGGPSYNEQFF. The CDR3 nucleotides read TGCAGCGGGGCGGGAGGGCCTTCCTACAATGAGCAGTTCTTC. The chain links TRBV29-1 to TRBJ2-1; TRBD2 matches 9 bases. The germline CDR1 and CDR2 sequences are SQVTM and ANQGSEA. V lost 7 bases, J lost 1 base, and 5 bases stayed unmatched. The CDR3 length is 14 residues.

The chain couples TRBV13 to TRBJ2-1; tentative D call: TRBD2 (6 bases). This CDR3 is built from 15 residues. Germline V gene lookup returns CDR1 PRHDT and CDR2 FYEKMQ (reference sequence). Trimming removed 4 bases from V and 3 bases from J, with 13 bases in between. As DNA, the CDR3 is TGTGCCAGCAGCTCGCCGGGACTTAACTACAATGAGCAGTTCTTC. Translation gives CASSSPGLNYNEQFF. The entire variable domain, with the rest obtained from reference TRBV13 and TRBJ2-1, is as follows: AAGVIQSPRHLIKEKRETATLKCYPIPRHDTVYWYQQGPGQDPQFLISFYEKMQSDKGSIPDRFSAQQFSDYHSELNMSSLELGDSALYFCASSSPGLNYNEQFFGPGTRLTVL.

V is TRBV9 and J is TRBJ2-6; D remains ambiguous. The V gene lost 2 bases and the J gene lost 1 base, with 7 bases spanning the gap. Germline CDR1 reads SGDLS; CDR2 reads YYNGEE. CDR3 length equals 15 residues. The CDR3 here is CASSVGVSGANVLTF. The CDR3 DNA is TGTGCCAGCAGCGTTGGGGTTTCTGGGGCCAACGTCCTGACTTTC.

J is TRBJ2-5 and V is TRBV11-1; D gene uncertain. Germline CDR1 is SGHAT and CDR2 is FQDESV (reference sequence). Trimming removed 2 bases at V and 2 bases at J, with 30 bases between. The CDR3 extends over 21 amino acids. Here the CDR3 reads CASSLLSHPKGKGFIQETQYF. The CDR3 DNA follows: TGTGCCAGCAGCTTACTTTCCCACCCTAAGGGAAAAGGGTTTATACAAGAGACCCAGTACTTC.

This clonotype was counted only a few times. The genes are TRBV2 and TRBJ2-1; D may be TRBD2 (7 bases). Deletions cut 11 bases from V and 5 bases from J, with 13 bases between. Germline CDR1 reads SNHLY; CDR2 reads FYNNEI. This CDR3 comprises 12 residues. CDR3 nucleotides: TGTGCCGGAGGGGGGGATAACAATGAGCAGTTCTTC. This gives the protein CAGGGDNNEQFF.

This chain joins TRBV9 and TRBJ2-7; a possible D gene is TRBD1 (6 bases). Germline CDR1 is SGDLS and CDR2 is YYNGEE. The CDR3 consists of 13 residues. Between the trimmed V and J ends, which lost 3 bases and 6 bases, there was a span of 13 bases. In nucleotides, the CDR3 is TGTGCCAGCAGCGCCACAGGGTACGGCGAGCAGTACTTC. Amino acid sequence: CASSATGYGEQYF. The full variable domain, with the rest looked up from reference TRBV9 and TRBJ2-7, is DSGVTQTPKHLITATGQRVTLRCSPRSGDLSVYWYQQSLDQGLQFLIQYYNGEERAKGNILERFSAQQFPDLHSELNLSSLELGDSALYFCASSATGYGEQYFGPGTRLTVT.

This chain joins TRBV20-1 and TRBJ2-7; 7 bases align to TRBD2. The J segment lost 3 bases and the V segment lost 0 bases, leaving 8 bases of the junction unmatched. CDR3 size: 15 residues. The germline gives CDR1 DFQATT, CDR2 SNEGSKA (reference sequence). CDR3 loop: CSARDGGGTIYEQYF. In DNA form, the CDR3 reads TGCAGTGCTAGAGATGGGGGGGGAACTATCTACGAGCAGTACTTC.

The rearrangement uses TRBV7-2 and TRBJ2-1; TRBD2 matches at 12 bases. The CDR3 is 18 residues long. V shed 1 base and J 3 bases; nucleotides not matched to a gene: 7. Germline assignment: CDR1 SGHTA and CDR2 FQGNSA. The CDR3 coding sequence is TGTGCCAGCAGCTTAGTACTAGCGGGAGGACTACTCTACAATGAGCAGTTCTTC. It specifies CASSLVLAGGLLYNEQFF.

The chain carries TRBV7-9 and TRBJ2-1, with D possibly TRBD2 on 6 matching bases. The CDR3 sequence is 12 residues long. Trimming left V 10 bases short and J 2 bases short, with 9 bases between. Germline V gene lookup returns CDR1 SEHNR and CDR2 FQNEAQ (reference sequence). The CDR3 region is CATGGAYNEQFF. Written as DNA, the CDR3 is TGTGCCACCGGGGGAGCCTACAATGAGCAGTTCTTC.

The rearrangement links TRBV29-1 to TRBJ2-5, with D perhaps matching TRBD1 or TRBD2 (6 bases each). Trimming left V 0 bases short and J 5 bases short, with 16 bases between. The CDR3 contains 15 residues. Germline CDR1 SQVTM, CDR2 ANQGSEA. The CDR3 DNA follows: TGCAGCGTTGAAGATCGTGGAGGGGGGATCGAGACCCAGTACTTC. Translating it yields CSVEDRGGGIETQYF.

The V call is TRBV6-6, the J call TRBJ1-1, with 8 bases fitting TRBD1. CDR3 length: 15 residues. J gave up 4 bases and V 4 bases, and 8 bases lay outside the gene matches. Germline-derived CDR1 and CDR2 are MNHNY and SVGAGI (reference sequence). In nucleotides, the CDR3 is TGTGCCAGCAGTTCTGCGGGACAGGCGGGCACTGAAGCTTTCTTT. This codes for CASSSAGQAGTEAFF.

The chain is built from TRBV4-1 and TRBJ2-5; D may match TRBD1 or TRBD2 (5 bases each). Trimming removed 4 bases from V and 0 bases from J, with 21 bases in between. The CDR3 runs 18 residues. Germline V CDR1 and CDR2: MGHRA, YSYEKL. The CDR3 DNA reads TGCGCCAGCAGCCCAAGAGGGAAGCAGGGTTGGGACCAAGAGACCCAGTACTTC. This sequence encodes CASSPRGKQGWDQETQYF.

This clonotype showed up just a few times. The chain is built from TRBV6-5 and TRBJ1-2; D uncertain. Germline assignment: CDR1 MNHEY and CDR2 SVGAGI. V was pared by 2 bases and J by 8 bases, with 15 bases between. The CDR3 loop spans 14 amino acids. This CDR3 reads CASSYRFIPGGYTF. The CDR3 nucleotides are TGTGCCAGCAGTTACAGGTTCATCCCTGGGGGCTACACCTTC.

V is TRBV7-2 and J is TRBJ1-1, with a tentative D call TRBD1 (6 bases). This CDR3 is 15 amino acids long. The germline V gene has CDR1 SGHTA and CDR2 FQGNSA. Trimming pared 1 base from V and 3 bases from J, leaving 12 bases between. CDR3 coding DNA: TGTGCCAGCAGCTTAGGGACAGCCAGCTACACTGAAGCTTTCTTT. This sequence encodes CASSLGTASYTEAFF.

The chain has TRBV24-1 and TRBJ2-5; TRBD1 aligns across 10 bases. Gene TRBJ2-7 matches the end of the DNA better, so the J call may be wrong. Germline assignment: CDR1 KGHDR and CDR2 SFDVKD. The CDR3 sequence is 15 residues long. The CDR3 DNA is TGTGCCACCAGTGGCTTAGGGACAGGGGCACGCGAGCAGTACTTC. Encoded protein: CATSGLGTGAREQYF.

This clonotype was recorded only once. The J gene is TRBJ2-3, the V gene TRBV18; D not resolved. This CDR3 has 14 residues. Deletions cut 0 bases from V and 4 bases from J, with 8 bases between. The V gene's germline CDR1 is KGHSH and CDR2 LQKENI. The CDR3 DNA is TGTGCCAGCTCACCACCGGTTCGCCCAGATACGCAGTATTTT. Its translation: CASSPPVRPDTQYF.

This chain links TRBV5-1 with TRBJ1-4; D is uncertain. The V gene's germline CDR1 is SGHRS and CDR2 YFSETQ. This CDR3 region has 16 residues. V dropped 4 bases and J dropped 0 bases, with 13 bases sitting between them. The CDR3 DNA sequence: TGCGCCAGCAGCCTGAGCACAGTTGCAACTAATGAAAAACTGTTTTTT. Its translation: CASSLSTVATNEKLFF.

This clonotype was seen only once. This chain joins TRBV6-5 and TRBJ2-7; 7 bases line up with TRBD2. The J segment lost 10 bases and the V segment lost 5 bases, leaving 11 bases of the junction unmatched. The germline V gene encodes CDR1 MNHEY and CDR2 SVGAGI. This CDR3 comprises 13 residues. The CDR3 spells CASSRLAGETQYV. The CDR3 coding sequence is TGTGCCAGCAGTCGACTAGCCGGGGAGACCCAGTACGTC.

V gene TRBV12-3 or TRBV12-4 combines with J gene TRBJ2-1; no definite D call. Trimming left V 6 bases short and J 10 bases short, with 13 bases between. The CDR3 is 12 residues long. The CDR3 is CASSPGNTEQFF. The CDR3 DNA sequence: TGTGCCAGCAGCCCCGGTAACACCGAGCAGTTCTTC.

The chain joins TRBV5-1 to TRBJ2-3, with D possibly matching TRBD2 (5 bases). The CDR3 is 16 amino acids. CDR1 is SGHRS and CDR2 is YFSETQ in the germline V gene. Trimming stripped 0 bases from V and 2 bases from J, with 13 bases between. The CDR3: CASSLAKTTYTDTQYF. For the CDR3, the DNA is TGCGCCAGCAGCTTGGCCAAGACTACCTACACAGATACGCAGTATTTT.

This clonotype was observed a few times. The rearrangement uses TRBV20-1 and TRBJ1-2, with TRBD1 as a possible D gene (6 bases). CDR1 DFQATT and CDR2 SNEGSKA come from the germline V gene (reference sequence). This CDR3 is 16 amino acids long. V shed 7 bases and J shed 0 bases, with 21 bases lying between them. CDR3 bases: TGCAGTGTTGGGGGCACAGAACTTTTTTCTAACTATGGCTACACCTTC. This translates into CSVGGTELFSNYGYTF.